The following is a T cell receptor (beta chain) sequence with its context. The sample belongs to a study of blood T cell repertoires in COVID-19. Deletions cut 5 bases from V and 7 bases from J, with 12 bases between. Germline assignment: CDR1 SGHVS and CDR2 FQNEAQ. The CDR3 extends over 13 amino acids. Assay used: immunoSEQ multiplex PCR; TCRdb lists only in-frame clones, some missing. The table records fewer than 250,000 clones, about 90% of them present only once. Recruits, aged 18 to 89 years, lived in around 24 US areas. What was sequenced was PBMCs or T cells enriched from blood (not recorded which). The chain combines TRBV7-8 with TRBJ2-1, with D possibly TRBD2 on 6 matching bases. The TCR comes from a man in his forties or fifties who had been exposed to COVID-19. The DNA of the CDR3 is TGTGCCAGCAGCCTACTAGCCCCAAATGAGCAGTTCTTC. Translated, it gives CASSLLAPNEQFF.